A selection of T cell receptor beta chains follows, all from one sample in a study of regulatory T cells in long-lasting Graves disease. Using its own MiXCR run on the multiplex PCR reads, TCRdb lists one record per CDR3 protein. The data hold some 250,000 distinct CDR3 sequences, with 18% observed a single time. The same data also went into a second study, on T cells in Graves' hyperthyroidism and ophthalmopathy.

The sequencing used peripheral blood mononuclear cells (PBMCs), collected at new diagnosis, from a patient treated with antithyroid drugs. Receptors originate from a woman aged 25 to 45 with Graves disease. CDR3s include the opening cysteine and the closing phenylalanine or tryptophan. Each record gives: J gene, V gene, clone size, D gene, CDR3 DNA, CDR3 protein. A D gene is named only where the DNA matches it firmly. A clone size is listed for some rows: how often the clone was seen (once, few, many), or a class if it is expanded.

TRBJ2-5 TRBV20-1 - TRBD2 TGCAGTGCTGGGGGTACGACTAGCGGGGGGGAGACCCAGTACTTC CSAGGTTSGGETQYF
TRBJ2-1 TRBV12-3/TRBV12-4 many - TGTGCCAGCAGTTCAGGGCAGGACAATGAGCAGTTCTTC CASSSGQDNEQFF
TRBJ2-1 TRBV10-3 many - TGTGCCATCAGTGAGTCGGACTATAGCGATGAGCAGTTCTTC CAISESDYSDEQFF
TRBJ2-1 TRBV12-3/TRBV12-4 many - TGTGCCAGCAGTTTGGCACTAGCAGCCAGGGATGAGCAGTTCTTC CASSLALAARDEQFF
TRBJ2-7 TRBV7-9 - - TGTGCCAGCCGTCCTGCTCTGGGCTCTTACGAGCAGTACTTC CASRPALGSYEQYF
TRBJ2-5 TRBV12-3/TRBV12-4 many - TGTGCCAGCAGTTTCGGGTCAGAGACCCAGTACTTC CASSFGSETQYF
TRBJ2-1 TRBV4-2 - TRBD2 TGTGCCAGCAGCCTTCTGGGCGCGGGAGAGACCTACAATGAGCAGTTCTTC CASSLLGAGETYNEQFF
TRBJ1-2 TRBV7-8 many - TGTGCCAGCAGCTTAGAGGGCAGGGGAGAATATGGCTACACCTTC CASSLEGRGEYGYTF
TRBJ1-2 TRBV7-9 many - TGTGCCAGCAGCTTGAATTGGAGGGAGGGGCTGGAGAACTATGGCTACACCTTC CASSLNWREGLENYGYTF
TRBJ1-1 TRBV7-9 few - TGTGCCAGCAGCTTAGACAACTCCGGGGGTGAAGCTTTCTTT CASSLDNSGGEAFF
TRBJ2-5 TRBV19 - - TGTGCCAGTAGTAGAGGGGCCGAAGAGACCCAGTACTTC CASSRGAEETQYF
TRBJ2-5 TRBV3-2 - - TGTGCCAGCGGACAGCTAGTACCAGAGACCCAGTACTTC CASGQLVPETQYF
TRBJ1-3 TRBV20-1 many - TGCAGTGCTAGGTCCCGACACCTCTCTGGAAACACCATATATTTT CSARSRHLSGNTIYF
TRBJ2-7 TRBV10-1 many TRBD2 TGCGCCAGCAGTGGCGGGGGACGGACCAGCTCCTACGAGCAGTACTTC CASSGGGRTSSYEQYF
TRBJ2-2 TRBV6-1 many - TGTGCCAGCAGTGGAGGGACCGGGGAGCTGTTTTTT CASSGGTGELFF